These 3 T cell receptor beta chains share one sample of origin, sequenced in a study of CD8+CD57+ T cells in acquired aplastic anemia. TCR beta VDJ and CDR3 profiling used genomic DNA as template. TCRdb used MiXCR to reprocess the reads, holding one entry per CDR3 protein. The table has over 200,000 distinct CDR3 sequences, approximately 60% seen once. The material sequenced was sorted CD4+, CD8+, or CD8+CD57+ T cells (not recorded which) from PBMCs. The source is a human donor in good health.

This chain joins TRBV11-3 and TRBJ2-7; D is unclear. This CDR3 is built from 14 residues. Trimming removed 1 base from V and 2 bases from J, with 9 bases in between. Germline CDR1 is SGHNT and CDR2 is YENEEA. CDR3 DNA: TGTGCCAGCAGCTTAGTAAGGTCAACCTACGAGCAGTACTTC. Translated, it gives CASSLVRSTYEQYF.

The chain combines TRBV2 with TRBJ1-2; TRBD1 agrees at 7 bases. Trimming cost V 7 bases and J 2 bases; bases outside gene matches: 7. The V gene's germline CDR1 is SNHLY and CDR2 FYNNEI. This CDR3 region has 14 residues. The CDR3 is CASTTGFGNYGYTF. The CDR3 DNA sequence: TGTGCCAGCACGACAGGGTTTGGGAACTATGGCTACACCTTC.

This clonotype is a singleton in its sample. This rearrangement joins TRBV11-3 to TRBJ2-7; 8 positions match TRBD2. V gave up 7 bases and J gave up 2 bases; unmatched junction bases: 7. The CDR3 covers 14 residues. The V gene's germline CDR1 is SGHNT and CDR2 YENEEA. CDR3 loop: CASTFTGGPYEQYF. The CDR3 region has the DNA TGTGCCAGCACCTTTACGGGGGGGCCCTACGAGCAGTACTTC.